Listed here are 17 T cell receptor beta chains from one sample, sequenced in a study of T cells in Graves' hyperthyroidism and ophthalmopathy. RNA transcripts provided the source from which TCR beta CDR3 regions were amplified. First-round RT-PCR with HTBI primers amplified the TCR CDR3 region. TCRdb itself ran the multiplex PCR reads through MiXCR, one entry per CDR3 protein. The sample lists hundreds of thousands of distinct CDR3 sequences; less than 45% were seen once. The specimen was peripheral blood or thyroid tissue (not recorded which). The receptors originated from an adult man with Graves' disease, either hyperthyroidism or ophthalmopathy (not recorded which).

As for this clonotype: A single base separates this from a much larger clone, so it may be a read error. The genes are TRBV11-1 and TRBJ1-3, with D unresolved. Trimming stripped 4 bases from V and 4 bases from J, with 5 bases between. The CDR3 is 12 residues long. CDR1 is SGHAT and CDR2 is FQDESV in the germline V gene (reference sequence). As DNA, the CDR3 is TGTGCCAGCAGCTCGCACGGAAACACCATATATTTT. This translates into CASSSHGNTIYF.

Points on this clonotype: This clone may be a read error of a much larger clone one base away. This chain uses TRBV24-1 with TRBJ1-2; 10 bases match TRBD1. This CDR3 comprises 13 residues. Germline-derived CDR1 and CDR2 are KGHDR and SFDVKD. The CDR3 spells CATSDRGHGGHTF. The CDR3 coding sequence is TGTGCCACTAGTGACAGGGGGCACGGAGGCCACACCTTC.

As concerns this clonotype: A much larger clone sits a single nucleotide away, making a read error possible. The V gene is TRBV10-3, the J gene TRBJ1-1; TRBD1 agrees at 7 bases. Germline V CDR1 and CDR2: ENHRY, SYGVKD. The length of the CDR3 is 15 residues. V lost 2 bases, J lost 7 bases, and 10 bases stayed unmatched. Here the CDR3 DNA reads TGTGCCATCAGTGAGCCTATCCGGGACAGCGGTGAAGCTTTCTTT. Its translation is CAISEPIRDSGEAFF.

This clonotype occurred a few times. The chain employs TRBV9 and TRBJ1-1; TRBD1 matches at 7 bases. Germline CDR1 is SGDLS and CDR2 is YYNGEE. The trim removed 4 bases at V and 4 bases at J, leaving 10 bases unmatched. The CDR3 runs 15 residues. CDR3 amino acids: CASSQGGFPSTEAFF. CDR3 DNA: TGTGCCAGCAGCCAGGGGGGATTCCCCAGCACTGAAGCTTTCTTT.

This clonotype has at least ten counts. CDR3 in amino acids: CASSDSQAVTEAFF. CDR3 nucleotides: TGCGCCAGCAGTGATTCCCAAGCGGTCACTGAAGCTTTCTTT. The chain joins TRBV10-1 to TRBJ1-1; D not resolved. Trimming left V 3 bases short and J 4 bases short, with 12 bases between. CDR1 and CDR2 (germline): WNHNN, SYGVQD (reference sequence). CDR3 length: 14 amino acids.

The chain employs TRBV7-2 and TRBJ1-1; no clear D. Trimming left V 1 base short and J 1 base short, with 10 bases between. Germline values: CDR1 SGHTA, CDR2 FQGNSA. CDR3 length equals 15 residues. CDR3 nucleotide sequence: TGTGCCAGCAGCTTAGACGAAGGAACGAACACTGAAGCTTTCTTT. It codes for CASSLDEGTNTEAFF.

A note on this clonotype: Since no conserved phenylalanine or tryptophan closes the CDR3, a read error is the likely cause. The limits of the CDR3 on the DNA are not certain, so only TCRdb's listed CDR3 is given. V and J are TRBV2 and TRBJ1-4. The CDR3 extends over 9 residues, inclusive of both ends. The germline CDR1 and CDR2 sequences are SNHLY and FYNNEI. CDR3 loop: CASSETTIY.

This clonotype was recorded only once. V gene TRBV19 combines with J gene TRBJ2-7; tentatively, D is TRBD1 (8 bases). CDR1 and CDR2 (germline): LNHDA, SQIVND (reference sequence). Trimming stripped 5 bases from V and 6 bases from J, with 17 bases between. This CDR3 comprises 14 residues. CDR3 nucleotide sequence: TGTGCCAGTAGTTCAACACAGGGGGGGGGCGAGCAGTACTTC. Translating gives CASSSTQGGGEQYF.

This clonotype was recorded once. One end of the junction does not line up with germline, which may come from a read error. J is TRBJ1-4 and V is TRBV2, with 7 nucleotides matching TRBD1. The V gene's germline CDR1 is SNHLY and CDR2 FYNNEI. This CDR3 is 15 amino acids long. The chain's CDR3 is CASSEDRAANEKLFF. CDR3 nucleotide sequence: TGTGCCAGCAGCGAAGACAGGGCGGCTAATGAAAAACTGTTTTTT. The full variable domain, with the rest looked up from reference TRBV2 and TRBJ1-4, is EPEVTQTPSHQVTQMGQEVILRCVPISNHLYFYWYRQILGQKVEFLVSFYNNEISEKSEIFDDQFSVERPDGSNFTLKIRSTKLEDSAMYFCASSEDRAANEKLFFGSGTQLSVL.

This chain joins TRBV12-3 or TRBV12-4 and TRBJ1-2, with D unresolved. Deletions cut 3 bases from V and 2 bases from J, with 13 bases between. The CDR3 covers 15 residues. The CDR3 bases are TGTGCCAGCAGTTTCCGCCGACGACCGAACTATGGCTACACCTTC. Amino acid sequence: CASSFRRRPNYGYTF.

Only one count was recorded for this clonotype. One end of the junction fails to match germline, which may point to a read error. The CDR3 region is CANSEGGSIQNIQYF. CDR3 DNA sequence: TGTGCCAACAGTGAAGGGGGGAGTATACAAAACATTCAGTACTTC. The chain recombines TRBV2 with TRBJ2-4; D tentatively reads TRBD1 or TRBD2 (6 bases each). CDR3 length: 15 residues. Germline CDR1 and CDR2: SNHLY and FYNNEI. Full variable domain (rest looked up from reference TRBV2 and TRBJ2-4): EPEVTQTPSHQVTQMGQEVILRCVPISNHLYFYWYRQILGQKVEFLVSFYNNEISEKSEIFDDQFSVERPDGSNFTLKIRSTKLEDSAMYFCANSEGGSIQNIQYFGAGTRLSVL.

The sample holds a few counts of this clonotype. V gene TRBV20-1 combines with J gene TRBJ1-6; tentative D call: TRBD1 (5 bases). Trimming stripped 4 bases from V and 9 bases from J, with 16 bases between. CDR3 length: 14 residues. Germline-derived CDR1 and CDR2 are DFQATT and SNEGSKA (reference sequence). CDR3 region: CSATLGQGGSPLHF. CDR3 nucleotides: TGCAGTGCTACCCTGGGGCAGGGAGGTTCACCCCTCCACTTT.

The chain uses TRBV5-1 and TRBJ1-1; 9 nucleotides match TRBD1. V dropped 5 bases and J dropped 2; count of bases not matched to a gene: 4. Germline values: CDR1 SGHRS, CDR2 YFSETQ. The CDR3 is 14 residues long. CDR3: CASRSGQGNTEAFF. The CDR3 bases are TGCGCCAGCAGATCGGGACAGGGAAACACTGAAGCTTTCTTT.

Turning to this clonotype: A read error may be the cause here, since a much bigger clone is one base away. The chain recombines TRBV20-1 with TRBJ2-5; TRBD1 matches at 9 bases. Looked up from germline, CDR1 is DFQATT and CDR2 is SNEGSKA (reference sequence). This CDR3 contains 16 residues. Here the CDR3 DNA reads TGCAGTGCTAGAGATGTACTGGGACAGGGCACAGAGGCCCAGTACTTC. Protein sequence: CSARDVLGQGTEAQYF.

The chain has TRBV6-5 and TRBJ1-2; D perhaps matches TRBD1 (5 bases). The CDR3 has 14 residues. Germline CDR1 and CDR2: MNHEY and SVGAGI. The germline V and J ends were trimmed by 0 bases and 4 bases, with 9 bases remaining between them. The CDR3 loop is CASSYSPGFYGYTF. In DNA form, the CDR3 reads TGTGCCAGCAGTTACTCCCCAGGGTTCTATGGCTACACCTTC.

Concerning this clonotype itself: A much larger clone differs from this one at a single base, so this may be a read error. The gene calls are TRBV29-1 and TRBJ1-2, with D possibly TRBD1 on 5 matching bases. This CDR3 has 12 residues. Germline lookup yields CDR1 SQVTM and CDR2 ANQGSEA. The V end was cut by 2 bases, the J end by 8 bases, with 12 bases between. The CDR3 here is CSVETGGEGYTF. The DNA of the CDR3 is TGCAGCGTTGAAACGGGGGGAGAGGGCTACACCTTC.

The chain couples TRBV7-2 to TRBJ1-5, with 12 bases that match TRBD1. The CDR3 contains 17 residues. CDR1 and CDR2 (germline): SGHTA, FQGNSA. V gave up 6 bases and J gave up 11 bases; unmatched junction bases: 17. CDR3 protein: CASSDPAGTGGAGAQHF. In nucleotides, the CDR3 is TGTGCCAGCAGTGACCCCGCCGGGACAGGGGGCGCGGGGGCCCAGCATTTT.